This TCR beta chain derives from a study of T cells after somatic rescue of genetic block. The CDR3 is 15 amino acids. The V gene lost 5 bases and the J gene lost 3 bases, with 13 bases spanning the gap. Germline V gives CDR1 SGHTA, CDR2 FQGNSA. Measured with immunoSEQ multiplex PCR; TCRdb has only the in-frame clones, and not every one. The sample has 60,000 to 75,000 clones; 92% are singletons. The receptor comes from a middle-aged man. The chain links TRBV7-2 to TRBJ1-4, with D possibly being TRBD1 (5 bases). Sequencing was done on a sample of peripheral blood mononuclear cells (PBMCs). CDR3 bases: TGTGCCAGCAGCCCCCAGGGTAAACCTAATGAAAAACTGTTTTTT. Encoded protein: CASSPQGKPNEKLFF.